These T cell receptor beta chains were read from a single sample in a study of CD8 T cells in Susac syndrome. TCRdb re-analysed the immunoSEQ multiplex PCR reads in MiXCR, keeping a single row per CDR3 protein. The profile shows approximately 200,000 distinct CDR3 sequences, approximately 95% of them singletons. The sample comprised CD4+ T cells from PBMCs. The source is a human donor with multiple sclerosis. The CDR3 runs from the conserved cysteine through the conserved F or W. The order of the fields is D gene, V gene, J gene, clone size, CDR3 protein, CDR3 DNA. A D gene is named only where the DNA matches it firmly. Only part of the rows carry a size: once, few, many, or a class if the clone is expanded.

NA	TRBV4-2	TRBJ2-7	once	CASSQPLQGSYEQYF	TGTGCCAGCAGCCAGCCGCTACAGGGATCCTACGAGCAGTACTTC
NA	TRBV6-5	TRBJ1-5	once	CASSLSYSNQPQHF	TGTGCCAGCAGTTTAAGCTATAGCAATCAGCCCCAGCATTTT
NA	TRBV30	TRBJ1-5	NA	CAWSHKGNQPQHF	TGTGCCTGGAGTCATAAGGGGAATCAGCCCCAGCATTTT
TRBD1	TRBV25-1	TRBJ2-6	NA	CASAPSTGGHQGANVLTF	TGTGCCAGTGCTCCATCGACAGGGGGACATCAAGGGGCCAACGTCCTGACTTTC
NA	TRBV14	TRBJ1-2	NA	CASSHPGTPRYGYTF	TGTGCCAGCAGCCACCCTGGGACCCCTCGTTATGGCTACACCTTC
NA	TRBV20-1	TRBJ2-5	NA	CSASPHGGETQYF	TGCAGTGCTAGTCCGCACGGCGGAGAGACCCAGTACTTC
TRBD2	TRBV12-3/TRBV12-4	TRBJ2-7	NA	CASGLGGGYEQYF	TGTGCCAGCGGCCTCGGGGGGGGCTACGAGCAGTACTTC
TRBD1	TRBV9	TRBJ1-2	NA	CASSVGIQGPYGYTF	TGTGCCAGCAGCGTGGGCATACAGGGGCCCTATGGCTACACCTTC
NA	TRBV12-5	TRBJ2-3	NA	CASGLGADTQYF	TGTGCTAGTGGTTTGGGTGCCGATACGCAGTATTTT
NA	TRBV20-1	TRBJ2-7	NA	CSARGASPSYEQYF	TGCAGTGCTAGAGGTGCCTCCCCCTCCTACGAGCAGTACTTC
NA	TRBV29-1	TRBJ2-6	NA	CSVGTAGANVLTF	TGCAGCGTCGGAACTGCCGGGGCCAACGTCCTGACTTTC
NA	TRBV13	TRBJ2-7	NA	CASSPPHSYEQYF	TGTGCCAGCAGCCCGCCTCATTCCTACGAGCAGTACTTC
NA	TRBV5-1	TRBJ2-1	NA	CASSPAAGSYNEQFF	TGCGCCAGCAGCCCCGCGGCGGGGTCCTACAATGAGCAGTTCTTC
NA	TRBV2	TRBJ2-3	NA	CASSEALGRVRDTQYF	TGTGCCAGCAGTGAAGCGCTTGGCAGGGTTCGAGATACGCAGTATTTT
TRBD2	TRBV3-1	TRBJ2-7	NA	CASSQAAGAREQYF	TGTGCCAGCAGCCAAGCAGCGGGGGCGAGGGAGCAGTACTTC
NA	TRBV20-1	TRBJ1-2	NA	CSAIVQGSSDYGYTF	TGCAGTGCTATAGTCCAGGGGTCATCAGACTATGGCTACACCTTC
TRBD1	TRBV2	TRBJ1-1	once	CASLSGRGPEAFF	TGTGCCAGCCTGTCTGGCAGGGGGCCTGAAGCTTTCTTT
NA	TRBV6-1	TRBJ2-2	NA	CASSEVQGGHGELFF	TGTGCCAGCAGTGAAGTCCAGGGAGGTCACGGGGAGCTGTTTTTT
NA	TRBV29-1	TRBJ1-1	NA	CSVEEFPDNTEAFF	TGCAGCGTTGAAGAATTCCCGGACAACACTGAAGCTTTCTTT
TRBD2	TRBV6-6	TRBJ2-7	NA	CASSYGEGPYEQYF	TGTGCCAGCAGTTACGGGGAGGGCCCCTACGAGCAGTACTTC
NA	TRBV20-1	TRBJ1-1	NA	CSAGSDGGTEAFF	TGCAGTGCTGGATCCGATGGGGGCACTGAAGCTTTCTTT
TRBD2	TRBV30	TRBJ2-3	few	CAWSVGGTDTQYF	TGTGCCTGGAGTGTGGGAGGGACTGATACGCAGTATTTT
NA	TRBV6-1	TRBJ1-5	NA	CASSEYGQPQHF	TGTGCCAGCAGTGAATACGGTCAGCCCCAGCATTTT
NA	TRBV29-1	TRBJ1-2	few	CSVDSQASNYGYTF	TGCAGCGTTGATAGCCAGGCGTCTAACTATGGCTACACCTTC
NA	TRBV3-1	TRBJ2-5	NA	CASSPSPLETQYF	TGTGCCAGCAGCCCTAGTCCCCTTGAGACCCAGTACTTC
NA	TRBV12-3/TRBV12-4	TRBJ1-1	NA	CASSLARHSVSTEAFF	TGTGCCAGCAGTTTAGCGCGTCACAGTGTATCGACTGAAGCTTTCTTT
TRBD1	TRBV20-1	TRBJ2-7	NA	CSAQTGLSYEQYF	TGCAGTGCTCAGACAGGGCTCTCCTACGAGCAGTACTTC
TRBD1	TRBV19	TRBJ1-5	once	CASNYDRGTDQPQHF	TGTGCCAGTAATTATGACAGGGGGACTGATCAGCCCCAGCATTTT
NA	TRBV18	TRBJ1-4	few	CASSPGEKLFF	TGTGCCAGCTCACCTGGTGAAAAACTGTTTTTT
NA	TRBV30	TRBJ1-4	NA	CAWSMHSSTNEKLFF	TGTGCCTGGAGTATGCACAGCTCAACTAATGAAAAACTGTTTTTT
NA	TRBV29-1	TRBJ2-3	NA	CSVTGLGGGTDTQYF	TGCAGCGTTACCGGACTGGGGGGAGGCACAGATACGCAGTATTTT
NA	TRBV6-6	TRBJ1-1	NA	CASSLNEGNTEAFF	TGTGCCAGCAGTTTGAATGAGGGGAACACTGAAGCTTTCTTT
TRBD1	TRBV30	TRBJ1-5	NA	CAWSQGDQPQHF	TGTGCCTGGAGTCAGGGGGATCAGCCCCAGCATTTT